These 4 T cell receptor beta chains were all obtained from the same sample, sequenced in a study of control samples from healthy donors and cancer patients. The repertoire was sequenced with immunoSEQ multiplex PCR; TCRdb's copy has only in-frame clones and lacks some. The profile covers approximately 170,000 clones, with 75% to 95% appearing a single time and over 1.2% taken by the ten largest. Sequenced material: blood. These TCRs come from a woman aged 25 to 39 in good health.

The genes are TRBV4-2 and TRBJ2-5, with TRBD2 matching over 11 bases. Germline V lookup: CDR1 LGHNA, CDR2 YNFKEQ. The CDR3 has 13 amino acids. Trimming took 6 bases from V and 5 from J; bases not matched to a gene: 2. This CDR3 reads CASRRLAGETQYF. CDR3 nucleotide sequence: TGTGCCAGCAGGCGACTAGCGGGGGAGACCCAGTACTTC.

Note on this clone: The sample contains more than one DNA sequence encoding this CDR3. The chain links TRBV18 to TRBJ2-2; D is unresolved. The germline V gene encodes CDR1 KGHSH and CDR2 LQKENI. V lost 0 bases and J 3 bases, leaving 5 bases between the germline ends. This CDR3 comprises 14 residues. DNA for the CDR3: TGTGCCAGCTCACCACCTAGGGACACCGGGGAGCTGTTTTTT. This encodes CASSPPRDTGELFF.

In the case of this clone: This could be a read error, since a much larger clone is one nucleotide away. The rearrangement joins TRBV14 to TRBJ1-2; the match to TRBD1 covers 8 bases. CDR1 and CDR2 from the germline V gene are SGHDN and FVKESK. CDR3 length equals 13 residues. V trimming: 4 bases; J trimming: 5 bases; junction bases outside the gene matches: 3. In DNA form, the CDR3 reads TGTGCCAGCAGCCCGGACAGGGCTTATGGCTACACCTTC. Encoded protein: CASSPDRAYGYTF.

This chain joins TRBV7-9 and TRBJ1-1; 8 positions match TRBD1. The V segment lost 5 bases and the J segment 1 base; nucleotides outside the gene matches: 6. Germline V gene lookup returns CDR1 SEHNR and CDR2 FQNEAQ (reference sequence). The CDR3 loop spans 15 amino acids. The DNA of the CDR3 is TGTGCCAGCAGCACCCGACAGGGGCGGAACACTGAAGCTTTCTTT. It codes for CASSTRQGRNTEAFF.